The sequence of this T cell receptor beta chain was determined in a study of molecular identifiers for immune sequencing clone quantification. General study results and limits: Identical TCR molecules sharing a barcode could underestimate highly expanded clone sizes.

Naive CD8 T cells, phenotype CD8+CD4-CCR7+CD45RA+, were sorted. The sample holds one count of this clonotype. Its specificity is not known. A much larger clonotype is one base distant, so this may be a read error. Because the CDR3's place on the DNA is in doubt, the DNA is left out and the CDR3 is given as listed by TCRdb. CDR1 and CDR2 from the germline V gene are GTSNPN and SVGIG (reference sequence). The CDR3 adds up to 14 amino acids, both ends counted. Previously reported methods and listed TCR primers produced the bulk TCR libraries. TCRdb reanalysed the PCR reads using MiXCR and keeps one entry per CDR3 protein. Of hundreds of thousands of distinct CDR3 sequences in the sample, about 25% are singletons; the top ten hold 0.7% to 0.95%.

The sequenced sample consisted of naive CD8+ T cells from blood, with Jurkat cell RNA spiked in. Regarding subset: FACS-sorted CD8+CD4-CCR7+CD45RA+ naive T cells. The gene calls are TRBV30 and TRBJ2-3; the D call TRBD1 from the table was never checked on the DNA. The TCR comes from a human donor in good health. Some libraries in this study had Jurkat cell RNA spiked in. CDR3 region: CAWRVAGGADTRYF.